Reported below is one T cell receptor beta chain. What it recognizes is unknown. The data were taken from a study of T cell responses to AZD1222 COVID-19 vaccine. About the research overall: Second-dose schedules of about 4 or about 12 weeks were combined.

Study results and limitations: Repertoire sampling happened only post peak T cell response.

Germline-derived CDR1 and CDR2 are MDHEN and SYDVKM. V lost 4 bases, J lost 4 bases, and 4 bases stayed unmatched. The CDR3 loop spans 14 amino acids. Sequencing was performed with immunoSEQ multiplex PCR; in TCRdb, only in-frame clones are kept and a portion is missing. The sample includes roughly 130,000 clones, 90% to 95% of them seen just once. The sequences come from peripheral blood, collected on day 0 of AZD1222 vaccination. J is TRBJ1-1 and V is TRBV28; 9 nucleotides line up with TRBD1. The clonotype comes from an adult in good health. The CDR3 nucleotides are TGTGCCAGCAGTTCAGACAGGGGGAGCACTGAAGCTTTCTTT. Its translation is CASSSDRGSTEAFF.